This T cell receptor beta chain derives from a study of blood T cell repertoires in COVID-19. Study in general: Nucleic acid was either cDNA or gDNA, and it came from T cells, B-cell-depleted T cells, or PBMCs.

This clone was counted a single time. Per the study methods: Scientists estimated how many nucleated cells there were by amplifying reference gene primers. Only in-frame clones appear in the TCRdb table, and some are missing; sequencing was by immunoSEQ multiplex PCR. D and trimming come from the DNA, and the V and J calls and clone size come from that table. The table includes roughly 230,000 clones, 84% detected once. The participants were between about 18 and 90 years old and came from roughly 25 US areas. Donors in Cohort 3 counted as recovered after two negative PCRs, clearance, or symptom resolution. The V gene's germline CDR1 is SQVTM and CDR2 ANQGSEA. With 5 bases removed from V and 0 bases from J, the gap between germline ends came to 10 bases. This CDR3 has 13 amino acids.

Specimen: PBMCs or T cells enriched from blood (not recorded which). The source is a man over 45 who had recovered from COVID-19. The chain has TRBV29-1 and TRBJ1-1; D call uncertain. In DNA, the CDR3 is TGCAGCGTTTGTGTTTCCATGAACACTGAAGCTTTCTTT. Protein product: CSVCVSMNTEAFF. Combining the CDR3 with reference TRBV29-1 and TRBJ1-1 gives the whole variable domain SAVISQKPSRDICQRGTSLTIQCQVDSQVTMMFWYRQQPGQSLTLIATANQGSEATYESGFVIDKFPISRPNLTFSTLTVSNMSPEDSSIYLCSVCVSMNTEAFFGQGTRLTVV.